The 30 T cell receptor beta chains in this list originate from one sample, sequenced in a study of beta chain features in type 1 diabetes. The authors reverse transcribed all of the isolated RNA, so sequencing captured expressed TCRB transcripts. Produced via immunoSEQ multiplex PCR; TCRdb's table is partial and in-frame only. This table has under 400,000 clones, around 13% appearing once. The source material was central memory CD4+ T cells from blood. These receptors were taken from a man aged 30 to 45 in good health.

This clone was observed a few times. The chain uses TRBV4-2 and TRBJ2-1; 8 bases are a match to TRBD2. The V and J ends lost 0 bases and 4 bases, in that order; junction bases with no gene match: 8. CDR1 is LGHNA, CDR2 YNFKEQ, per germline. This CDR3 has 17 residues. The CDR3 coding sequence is TGTGCCAGCAGCCAAGAAAGGTCGGGAGGGTCGTACAATGAGCAGTTCTTC. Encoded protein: CASSQERSGGSYNEQFF.

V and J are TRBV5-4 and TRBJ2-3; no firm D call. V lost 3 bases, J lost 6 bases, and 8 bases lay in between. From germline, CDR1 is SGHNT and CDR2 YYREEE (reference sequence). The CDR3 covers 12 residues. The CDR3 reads CASSSVGDTQYF. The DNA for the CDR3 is TGTGCCAGCAGCTCAGTAGGCGATACGCAGTATTTT.

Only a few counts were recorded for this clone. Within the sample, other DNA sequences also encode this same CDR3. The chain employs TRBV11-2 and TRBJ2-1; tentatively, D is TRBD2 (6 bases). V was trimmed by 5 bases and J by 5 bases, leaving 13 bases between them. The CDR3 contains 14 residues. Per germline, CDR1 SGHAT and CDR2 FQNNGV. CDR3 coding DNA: TGTGCCAGCAGCCTCGGGGGTCGGAACAATGAGCAGTTCTTC. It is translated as CASSLGGRNNEQFF.

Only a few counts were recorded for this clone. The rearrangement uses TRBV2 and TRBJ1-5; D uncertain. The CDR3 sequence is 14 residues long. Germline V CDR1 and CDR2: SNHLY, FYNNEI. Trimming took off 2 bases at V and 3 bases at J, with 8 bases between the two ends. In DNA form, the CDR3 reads TGTGCCAGCAGTGAATGGCGTAACAATCAGCCCCAGCATTTT. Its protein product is CASSEWRNNQPQHF.

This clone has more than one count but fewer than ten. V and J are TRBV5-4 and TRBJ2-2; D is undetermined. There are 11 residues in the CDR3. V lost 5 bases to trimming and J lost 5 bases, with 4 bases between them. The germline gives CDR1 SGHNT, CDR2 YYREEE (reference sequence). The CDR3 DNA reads TGTGCCAGCAGTCGTACCGGGGAGCTGTTTTTT. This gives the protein CASSRTGELFF. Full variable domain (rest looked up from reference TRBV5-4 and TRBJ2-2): ETGVTQSPTHLIKTRGQQVTLRCSSQSGHNTVSWYQQALGQGPQFIFQYYREEENGRGNFPPRFSGLQFPNYSSELNVNALELDDSALYLCASSRTGELFFGEGSRLTVL.

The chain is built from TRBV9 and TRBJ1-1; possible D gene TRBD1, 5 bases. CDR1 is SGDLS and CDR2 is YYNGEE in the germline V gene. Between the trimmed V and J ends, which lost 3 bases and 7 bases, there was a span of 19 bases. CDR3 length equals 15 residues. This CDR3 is CASSDQSNFGGEAFF. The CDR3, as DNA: TGTGCCAGCAGCGATCAGAGTAATTTTGGGGGTGAAGCTTTCTTT.

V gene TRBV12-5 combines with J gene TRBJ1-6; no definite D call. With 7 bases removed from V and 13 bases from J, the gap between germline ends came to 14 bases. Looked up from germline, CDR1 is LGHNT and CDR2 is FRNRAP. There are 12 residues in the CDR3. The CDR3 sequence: CASAPVLGPLHF. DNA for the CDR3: TGTGCTAGTGCGCCAGTGTTGGGGCCCCTCCACTTT.

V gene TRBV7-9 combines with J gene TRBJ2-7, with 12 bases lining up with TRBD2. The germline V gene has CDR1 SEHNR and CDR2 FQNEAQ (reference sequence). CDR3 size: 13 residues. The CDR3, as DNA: TGTGCCAGCAGCTTTAGGCCTAGCGGGAGGGTAGACGTC. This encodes CASSFRPSGRVDV.

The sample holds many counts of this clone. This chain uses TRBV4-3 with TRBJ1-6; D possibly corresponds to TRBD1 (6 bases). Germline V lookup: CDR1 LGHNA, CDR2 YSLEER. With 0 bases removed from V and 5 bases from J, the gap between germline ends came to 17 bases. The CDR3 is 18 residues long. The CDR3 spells CASSQETTGFSDNSPLHF. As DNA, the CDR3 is TGCGCCAGCAGCCAAGAAACGACAGGATTCTCAGATAATTCACCCCTCCACTTT.

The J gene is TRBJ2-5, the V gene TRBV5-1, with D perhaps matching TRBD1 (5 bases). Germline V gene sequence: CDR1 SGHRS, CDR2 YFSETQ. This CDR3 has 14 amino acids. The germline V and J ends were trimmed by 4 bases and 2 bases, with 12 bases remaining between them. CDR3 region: CASSRDSTQETQYF. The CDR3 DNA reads TGCGCCAGCAGCCGTGACAGTACACAAGAGACCCAGTACTTC.

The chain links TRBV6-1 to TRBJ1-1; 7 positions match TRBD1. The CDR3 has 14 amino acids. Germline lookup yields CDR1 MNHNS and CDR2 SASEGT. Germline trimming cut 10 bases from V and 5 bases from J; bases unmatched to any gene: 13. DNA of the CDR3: TGTGCCATCGGCGGGACAGACGGGAAGACTGAAGCTTTCTTT. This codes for CAIGGTDGKTEAFF.

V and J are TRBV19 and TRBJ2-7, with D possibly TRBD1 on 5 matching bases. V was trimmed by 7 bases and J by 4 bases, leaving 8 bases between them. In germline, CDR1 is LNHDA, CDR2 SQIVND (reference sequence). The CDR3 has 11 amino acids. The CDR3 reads CASTQGYEQYF. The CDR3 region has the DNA TGTGCCAGTACCCAGGGATACGAGCAGTACTTC. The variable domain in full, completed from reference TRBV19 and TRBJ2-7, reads DGGITQSPKYLFRKEGQNVTLSCEQNLNHDAMYWYRQDPGQGLRLIYYSQIVNDFQKGDIAEGYSVSREKKESFPLTVTSAQKNPTAFYLCASTQGYEQYFGPGTRLTVT.

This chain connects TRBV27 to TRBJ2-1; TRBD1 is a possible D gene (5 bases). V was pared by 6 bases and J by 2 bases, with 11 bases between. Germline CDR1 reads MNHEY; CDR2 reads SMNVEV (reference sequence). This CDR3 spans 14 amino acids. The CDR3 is CASRGWTTYNEQFF. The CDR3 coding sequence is TGTGCCAGCAGGGGATGGACAACCTACAATGAGCAGTTCTTC.

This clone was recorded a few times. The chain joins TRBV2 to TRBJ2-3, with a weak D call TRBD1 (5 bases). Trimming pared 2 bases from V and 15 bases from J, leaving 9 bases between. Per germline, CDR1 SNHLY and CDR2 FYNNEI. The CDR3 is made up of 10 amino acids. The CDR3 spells CASSEQGLYF. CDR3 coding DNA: TGTGCCAGCAGTGAACAGGGTTTATATTTT.

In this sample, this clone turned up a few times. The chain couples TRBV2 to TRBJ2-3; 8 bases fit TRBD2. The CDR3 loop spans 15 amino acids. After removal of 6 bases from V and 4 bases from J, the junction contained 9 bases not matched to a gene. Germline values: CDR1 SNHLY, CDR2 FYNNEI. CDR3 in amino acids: CASSLSGIYSDTQYF. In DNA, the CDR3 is TGTGCCAGCAGCCTTAGCGGGATTTATTCAGATACGCAGTATTTT. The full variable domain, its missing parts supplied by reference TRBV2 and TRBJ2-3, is EPEVTQTPSHQVTQMGQEVILRCVPISNHLYFYWYRQILGQKVEFLVSFYNNEISEKSEIFDDQFSVERPDGSNFTLKIRSTKLEDSAMYFCASSLSGIYSDTQYFGPGTRLTVL.

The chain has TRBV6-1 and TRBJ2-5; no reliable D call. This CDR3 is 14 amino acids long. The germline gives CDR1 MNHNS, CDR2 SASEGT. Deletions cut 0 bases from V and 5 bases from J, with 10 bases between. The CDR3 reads CASSEAPYGETQYF. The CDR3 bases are TGTGCCAGCAGTGAAGCGCCCTATGGGGAGACCCAGTACTTC.

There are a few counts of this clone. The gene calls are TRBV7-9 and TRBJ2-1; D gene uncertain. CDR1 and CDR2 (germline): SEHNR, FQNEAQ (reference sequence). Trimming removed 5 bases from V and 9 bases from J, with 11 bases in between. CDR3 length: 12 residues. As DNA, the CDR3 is TGTGCCAGCAGCCTGAGCGTGGGTGAGCAGTTCTTC. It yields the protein CASSLSVGEQFF.

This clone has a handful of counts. CDR3 DNA: TGTGCCAGCAGTCCACAGCACTCTGGGGCCAACGTCCTGACTTTC. This translates into CASSPQHSGANVLTF. The rearrangement joins TRBV6-5 to TRBJ2-6; no clear D. Trimming shortened V by 5 bases and J by 0 bases, and 8 bases separated the two germline ends. The CDR3 runs to 15 residues. Germline values: CDR1 MNHEY, CDR2 SVGAGI.

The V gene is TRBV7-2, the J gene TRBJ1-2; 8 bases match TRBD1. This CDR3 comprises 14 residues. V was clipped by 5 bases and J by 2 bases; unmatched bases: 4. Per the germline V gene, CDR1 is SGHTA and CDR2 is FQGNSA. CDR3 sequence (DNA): TGTGCCAGCAGCCCCGGACAGGGAAACTATGGCTACACCTTC. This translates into CASSPGQGNYGYTF.

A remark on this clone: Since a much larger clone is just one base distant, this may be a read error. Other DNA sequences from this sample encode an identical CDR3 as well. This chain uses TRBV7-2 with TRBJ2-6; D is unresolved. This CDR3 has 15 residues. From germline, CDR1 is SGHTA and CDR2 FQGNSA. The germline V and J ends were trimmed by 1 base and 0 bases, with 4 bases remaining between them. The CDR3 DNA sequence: TGTGCCAGCAGCTTAGGAGTCTCTGGGGCCAACGTCCTGACTTTC. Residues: CASSLGVSGANVLTF.

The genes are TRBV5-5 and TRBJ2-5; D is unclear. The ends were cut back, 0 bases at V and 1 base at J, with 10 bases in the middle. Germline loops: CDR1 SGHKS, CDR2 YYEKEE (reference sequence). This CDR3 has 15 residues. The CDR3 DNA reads TGTGCCAGCAGCTTGGCCCACGGAATCCAAGAGACCCAGTACTTC. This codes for CASSLAHGIQETQYF.

The CDR3 sequence is CSGQYSAAEAFF. CDR3 coding DNA: TGCAGCGGCCAATATAGTGCGGCTGAAGCTTTCTTT. This sequence joins TRBV29-1 and TRBJ1-1; D is unclear. The CDR3 sequence is 12 residues long. Germline V gives CDR1 SQVTM, CDR2 ANQGSEA. V dropped 7 bases and J dropped 6 bases, with 15 bases sitting between them.

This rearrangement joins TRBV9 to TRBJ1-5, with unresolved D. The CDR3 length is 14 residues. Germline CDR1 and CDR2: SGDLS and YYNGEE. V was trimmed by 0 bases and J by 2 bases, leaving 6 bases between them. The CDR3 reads CASSVGIGNQPQHF. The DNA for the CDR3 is TGTGCCAGCAGCGTAGGGATCGGCAATCAGCCCCAGCATTTT.

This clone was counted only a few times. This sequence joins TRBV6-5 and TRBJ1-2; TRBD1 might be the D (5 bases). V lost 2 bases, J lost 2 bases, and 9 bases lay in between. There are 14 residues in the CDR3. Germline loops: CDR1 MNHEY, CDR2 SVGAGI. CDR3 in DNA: TGTGCCAGCAGTTACATCGCAGGGAACTATGGCTACACCTTC. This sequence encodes CASSYIAGNYGYTF.

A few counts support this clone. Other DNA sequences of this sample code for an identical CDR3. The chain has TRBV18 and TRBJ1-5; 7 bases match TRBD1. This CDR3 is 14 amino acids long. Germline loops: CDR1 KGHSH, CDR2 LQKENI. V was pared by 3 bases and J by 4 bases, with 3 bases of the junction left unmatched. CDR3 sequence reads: CASSPQGGNQPQHF. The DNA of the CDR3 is TGTGCCAGCTCACCTCAGGGGGGGAATCAGCCCCAGCATTTT.

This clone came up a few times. Written as DNA, the CDR3 is TGCGCCAGCAGTTCGGACCCCGGGACAGGGAATTCACCCCTCCACTTT. Translation: CASSSDPGTGNSPLHF. V is TRBV5-1 and J is TRBJ1-6, with 9 bases aligning to TRBD1. The junction had 10 bases not matched to a gene; V was cut back by 5 bases and J by 7 bases. Germline loops: CDR1 SGHRS, CDR2 YFSETQ. The CDR3 sequence is 16 residues long.

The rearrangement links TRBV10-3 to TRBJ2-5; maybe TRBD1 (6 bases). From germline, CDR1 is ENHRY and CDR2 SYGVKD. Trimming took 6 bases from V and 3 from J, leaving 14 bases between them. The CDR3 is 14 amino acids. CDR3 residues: CAIRDSKSEETQYF. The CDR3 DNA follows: TGTGCCATCAGGGACAGTAAAAGCGAAGAGACCCAGTACTTC.

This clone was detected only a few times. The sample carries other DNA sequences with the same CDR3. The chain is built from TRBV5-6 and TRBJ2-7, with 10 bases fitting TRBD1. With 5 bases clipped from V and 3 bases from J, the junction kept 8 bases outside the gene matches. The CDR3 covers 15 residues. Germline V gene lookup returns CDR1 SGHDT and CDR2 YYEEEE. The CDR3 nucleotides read TGTGCCAGCAGTCTTTCCGGGACAGGGGACTACGAGCAGTACTTC. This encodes CASSLSGTGDYEQYF.

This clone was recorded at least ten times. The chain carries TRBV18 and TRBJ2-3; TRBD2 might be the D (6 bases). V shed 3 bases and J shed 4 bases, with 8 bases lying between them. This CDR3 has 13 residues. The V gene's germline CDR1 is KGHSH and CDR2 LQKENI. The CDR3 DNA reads TGTGCCAGCTCACCGGGGACTTCAGATACGCAGTATTTT. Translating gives CASSPGTSDTQYF.

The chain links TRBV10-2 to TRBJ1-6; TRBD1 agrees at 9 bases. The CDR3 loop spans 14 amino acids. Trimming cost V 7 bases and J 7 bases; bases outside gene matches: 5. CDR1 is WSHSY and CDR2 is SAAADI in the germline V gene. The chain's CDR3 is CASNGQGWNSPLHF. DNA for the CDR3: TGCGCCAGCAATGGACAGGGGTGGAATTCACCCCTCCACTTT.